The 25 T cell receptor beta chains below were found in one sample sequenced in a study of T cell repertoires in aging, cancer and after chemotherapy. Rearranged V-D-J TRB sequences were amplified with a mixed TRB-A/B primer pool. TCRdb passed the multiplex PCR reads through MiXCR, listing each CDR3 protein once. The data contain 800 or so distinct CDR3 sequences, roughly 25% of them singletons. The template was genomic DNA from peripheral blood, not RNA. The specimen was blood. These TCRs come from a human donor with a solid tumor.

By share, this clonotype counts as medium-sized (0.01 to 0.1%). This chain uses TRBV27 with TRBJ2-3; no definite D call. CDR1 MNHEY and CDR2 SMNVEV come from the germline V gene (reference sequence). V was pared by 0 bases and J by 2 bases, with 9 bases between. CDR3 length: 15 amino acids. CDR3 nucleotide sequence: TGTGCCAGCAGTTTATCCCCCATCCACACAGATACGCAGTATTTT. Its protein product is CASSLSPIHTDTQYF.

This clonotype has only a few counts. The rearrangement joins TRBV20-1 to TRBJ2-7, with D possibly matching TRBD1 (5 bases). CDR1 is DFQATT and CDR2 is SNEGSKA in the germline V gene (reference sequence). V lost 2 bases and J lost 2, with 7 bases in between. The CDR3 is 12 residues long. The DNA for the CDR3 is TGCAGTGCTAGAAGACAGACCTACGAGCAGTACTTC. Translating it yields CSARRQTYEQYF.

In its sample, this clonotype ranks as large. The V and J genes are TRBV6-1 and TRBJ2-3; 10 nucleotides line up with TRBD2. V lost 5 bases to trimming and J lost 8 bases; unmatched junction nucleotides: 1. The germline V gene encodes CDR1 MNHNS and CDR2 SASEGT. This CDR3 has 12 amino acids. The CDR3 DNA reads TGTGCCAGCAGTCGGACTAGCGGTACGCAGTATTTT. Protein: CASSRTSGTQYF.

In its sample, this clonotype ranks as large. This chain connects TRBV7-6 to TRBJ2-3; 10 nucleotides line up with TRBD2. Germline lookup yields CDR1 SGHVS and CDR2 FNYEAQ. There are 16 residues in the CDR3. The ends lost 4 bases at V and 4 bases at J; junction bases unmatched: 8. The CDR3 here is CASSSGSGRKADTQYF. In DNA form, the CDR3 reads TGTGCCAGCAGCTCGGGTAGCGGGAGGAAAGCAGATACGCAGTATTTT. Full variable domain (rest looked up from reference TRBV7-6 and TRBJ2-3): GAGVSQSPRYKVTKRGQDVALRCDPISGHVSLYWYRQALGQGPEFLTYFNYEAQQDKSGLPNDRFSAERPEGSISTLTIQRTEQRDSAMYRCASSSGSGRKADTQYFGPGTRLTVL.

The gene calls are TRBV4-3 and TRBJ2-2; D is unclear. CDR1 is LGHNA, CDR2 YSLEER, per germline. V was shortened by 1 base and J by 1 base, with 7 bases between the two germline ends. This CDR3 has 15 residues. The CDR3 sequence: CASSQVSGNTGELFF. Here the CDR3 DNA reads TGCGCCAGCAGCCAAGTGTCCGGGAACACCGGGGAGCTGTTTTTT.

The chain recombines TRBV12-3 or TRBV12-4 with TRBJ2-7; 8 bases agree with TRBD2. This CDR3 has 14 residues. V lost 2 bases and J lost 2; bases outside the gene matches: 2. The CDR3 is CASSLIAGPYEQYF. The CDR3 bases are TGTGCCAGCAGTTTAATAGCGGGACCCTACGAGCAGTACTTC.

This clonotype has a handful of counts. This chain joins TRBV20-1 and TRBJ2-7, with TRBD1 as a possible D gene (5 bases). Germline V gene lookup returns CDR1 DFQATT and CDR2 SNEGSKA (reference sequence). The CDR3 has 15 residues. The V end was cut by 0 bases, the J end by 6 bases, with 18 bases between. The CDR3 is CSARDEYRLRSEQYF. The CDR3, as DNA: TGCAGTGCTAGAGATGAGTACAGGCTCCGTAGCGAGCAGTACTTC.

The gene calls are TRBV12-3 or TRBV12-4 and TRBJ1-2; no clear D. This CDR3 has 12 residues. The germline V and J ends were trimmed by 5 bases and 5 bases, with 9 bases remaining between them. CDR3 sequence (DNA): TGTGCCAGCAGTGTCACAGAGTATGGCTACACCTTC. Its translation: CASSVTEYGYTF.

This clonotype is large. V is TRBV6-4 and J is TRBJ1-2, with D possibly matching TRBD1 (5 bases). The V end lost 0 bases, the J end lost 9 bases, and 8 bases lay between the germline ends. Germline V CDR1 and CDR2: MRHNA, SNTAGT. The CDR3 length is 12 residues. CDR3 coding DNA: TGTGCCAGCAGTGACTCGAGGACAAGCTACACCTTC. This encodes CASSDSRTSYTF.

This clonotype was counted between two and nine times. The chain is built from TRBV20-1 and TRBJ2-4; D remains ambiguous. Per the germline V gene, CDR1 is DFQATT and CDR2 is SNEGSKA (reference sequence). The CDR3 has 15 amino acids. The ends were cut back, 0 bases at V and 0 bases at J, with 9 bases in the middle. The CDR3 sequence: CSARDRVIAKNIQYF. CDR3 DNA sequence: TGCAGTGCTAGAGATCGAGTTATAGCCAAAAACATTCAGTACTTC.

About this clonotype: Sequence at one end of the junction differs from germline and may be a read error. The chain uses TRBV6-2 or TRBV6-3 and TRBJ1-4, with D maybe TRBD1 (5 bases). The germline V gene has CDR1 MNHEY and CDR2 SVGEGT. The CDR3 loop spans 15 amino acids. The CDR3 nucleotides read TGTGCCAGCAGCCCCCCTGGATGGGACCATGAAAAACTTTTTTTT. Encoded protein: CASSPPGWDHEKLFF.

J is TRBJ2-7 and V is TRBV20-1, with D possibly TRBD2 on 6 matching bases. Looked up from germline, CDR1 is DFQATT and CDR2 is SNEGSKA (reference sequence). The CDR3 loop spans 15 amino acids. V dropped 0 bases and J dropped 4 bases, with 16 bases sitting between them. CDR3 sequence: CSARDKGGTSYEQYF. DNA of the CDR3: TGCAGTGCTAGAGATAAGGGCGGGACGAGTTACGAGCAGTACTTC.

This clonotype is large within its sample. The chain couples TRBV6-1 to TRBJ1-2; perhaps TRBD1 as D (5 bases). CDR1 is MNHNS, CDR2 SASEGT, per germline. With 0 bases removed from V and 4 bases from J, the gap between germline ends came to 12 bases. The CDR3 is 15 residues long. The CDR3 DNA reads TGTGCCAGCAGTGAAGCGGGACGGATCTTCTATGGCTACACCTTC. Translated: CASSEAGRIFYGYTF.

This clonotype came up a few times. The rearrangement uses TRBV18 and TRBJ2-3, with D tentatively TRBD1 or TRBD2 (5 bases each). V lost 3 bases to trimming and J lost 0 bases, with 7 bases between them. The germline V gene has CDR1 KGHSH and CDR2 LQKENI. The CDR3 totals 14 residues. The CDR3 region is CASSPWDSTDTQYF. The CDR3 DNA reads as TGTGCCAGCTCACCCTGGGACAGCACAGATACGCAGTATTTT.

Note on this clonotype: A much larger clone is a single base away; this may be a read error. This sequence joins TRBV19 and TRBJ2-7; D remains ambiguous. In germline, CDR1 is LNHDA, CDR2 SQIVND (reference sequence). The CDR3 extends over 15 amino acids. Here the CDR3 reads CAISMGGVRTYEQYF. As DNA, the CDR3 is TGTGCCATTAGTATGGGTGGGGTTAGAACCTACGAGCAGTACTTC.

This clonotype was recorded a few times. The genes are TRBV19 and TRBJ2-7, with a possible D match to TRBD2 (6 bases). The V end lost 6 bases, the J end lost 5 bases, and 20 bases lay between the germline ends. CDR1 LNHDA and CDR2 SQIVND come from the germline V gene (reference sequence). This CDR3 contains 15 residues. DNA for the CDR3: TGTGCCAGTAGACCTTCCCCGGGAGACTGGCACGAGCAGTACTTC. This gives the protein CASRPSPGDWHEQYF.

This clonotype is termed large (0.1 to 1%). The rearrangement joins TRBV27 to TRBJ1-2; 8 bases align to TRBD1. The junction had 4 bases not matched to a gene; V was cut back by 4 bases and J by 0 bases. The CDR3 totals 15 residues. CDR1 is MNHEY, CDR2 SMNVEV, per germline (reference sequence). This CDR3 reads CASSWTGSPNYGYTF. CDR3 DNA: TGTGCCAGCAGTTGGACAGGGAGTCCTAACTATGGCTACACCTTC.

By proportion, this clonotype is large (0.1 to 1%). This chain joins TRBV19 and TRBJ2-3; 9 nucleotides agree with TRBD1. CDR1 is LNHDA, CDR2 SQIVND, per germline (reference sequence). Unmatched junction bases numbered 7, after V lost 6 bases and J lost 6 bases. The CDR3 length is 14 residues. CDR3 sequence (DNA): TGTGCCAGTAGCCCCGGGACAGGGTTCGATACGCAGTATTTT. It translates to CASSPGTGFDTQYF. Full variable domain (outside the CDR3, taken from reference TRBV19 and TRBJ2-3): DGGITQSPKYLFRKEGQNVTLSCEQNLNHDAMYWYRQDPGQGLRLIYYSQIVNDFQKGDIAEGYSVSREKKESFPLTVTSAQKNPTAFYLCASSPGTGFDTQYFGPGTRLTVL.

The chain has TRBV7-9 and TRBJ2-1; a possible D gene is TRBD2 (5 bases). The CDR3 is made up of 16 amino acids. CDR1 is SEHNR and CDR2 is FQNEAQ in the germline V gene (reference sequence). V lost 7 bases to trimming and J lost 3 bases, with 19 bases between them. The CDR3 spells CASTPREPLNYNEQFF. The CDR3 DNA reads as TGTGCCAGCACCCCAAGGGAGCCCTTAAACTACAATGAGCAGTTCTTC.

The CDR3 region is CASGGRTAQNTEAFF. CDR3 bases: TGTGCCAGCGGGGGAAGGACAGCCCAGAACACTGAAGCTTTCTTT. This chain connects TRBV6-1 to TRBJ1-1; tentatively, D is TRBD1 (6 bases). The CDR3 totals 15 residues. CDR1 and CDR2 from the germline V gene are MNHNS and SASEGT. The V end was cut by 8 bases, the J end by 1 base, with 17 bases between.

Only one count was recorded for this clonotype. The rearrangement joins TRBV24-1 to TRBJ1-3; no clear D gene. This CDR3 contains 14 residues. Between the trimmed V and J ends, which lost 6 bases and 0 bases, there was a span of 8 bases. Germline values: CDR1 KGHDR, CDR2 SFDVKD. CDR3 sequence (DNA): TGTGCCACCAGTCCCACGGGCTCTGGAAACACCATATATTTT. This sequence encodes CATSPTGSGNTIYF.

This clonotype is judged large. This rearrangement joins TRBV5-4 to TRBJ2-7; D might be TRBD2 (7 bases). This CDR3 comprises 14 residues. Trimming stripped 0 bases from V and 11 bases from J, with 18 bases between. The germline V gene has CDR1 SGHNT and CDR2 YYREEE (reference sequence). DNA of the CDR3: TGTGCCAGCAGCTTGGACAGGGTCACTAGCGTGGAGTACTTC. Its translation: CASSLDRVTSVEYF.

This clonotype was picked up a small number of times. The rearrangement links TRBV19 to TRBJ2-7, with TRBD2 identical over 7 bases. The CDR3 spans 14 residues. Germline V gives CDR1 LNHDA, CDR2 SQIVND (reference sequence). Trimming cost V 7 bases and J 4 bases; bases outside gene matches: 10. The CDR3 loop is CASKGEGTFYEQYF. CDR3 coding DNA: TGTGCCAGTAAAGGGGAGGGAACCTTTTACGAGCAGTACTTC.

This clonotype was recorded a few times. The chain joins TRBV7-2 to TRBJ2-1; unclear D gene. V lost 2 bases and J 7 bases, leaving 3 bases between the germline ends. The CDR3 is 11 amino acids. Germline V lookup: CDR1 SGHTA, CDR2 FQGNSA. The CDR3 sequence is CASSLLNEQFF. In DNA, the CDR3 is TGTGCCAGCAGCTTATTAAATGAGCAGTTCTTC.

This clonotype is judged medium-sized. This sequence joins TRBV6-6 and TRBJ2-7; TRBD1 aligns across 7 bases. Germline values: CDR1 MNHNY, CDR2 SVGAGI (reference sequence). The length of the CDR3 is 15 residues. V was pared by 6 bases and J by 0 bases, with 8 bases of the junction left unmatched. The CDR3 reads CASSPRQGLSYEQYF. The CDR3 DNA follows: TGTGCCAGCAGCCCCCGACAGGGCCTCTCCTACGAGCAGTACTTC.